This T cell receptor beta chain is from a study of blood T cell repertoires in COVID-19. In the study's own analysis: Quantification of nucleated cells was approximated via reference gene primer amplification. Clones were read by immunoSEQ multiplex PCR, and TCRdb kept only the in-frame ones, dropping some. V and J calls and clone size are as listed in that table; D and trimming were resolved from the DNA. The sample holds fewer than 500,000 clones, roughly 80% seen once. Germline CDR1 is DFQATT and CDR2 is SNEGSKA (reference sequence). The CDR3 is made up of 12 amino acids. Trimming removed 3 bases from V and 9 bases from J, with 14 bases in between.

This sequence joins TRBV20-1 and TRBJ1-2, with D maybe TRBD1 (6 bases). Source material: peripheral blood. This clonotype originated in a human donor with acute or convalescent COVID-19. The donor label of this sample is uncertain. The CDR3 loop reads CSASVQGLSYTF. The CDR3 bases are TGCAGTGCTAGTGTACAGGGCCTGAGCTACACCTTC.